These T cell receptor beta chains were read from a single sample in a study of blood T cell repertoires in COVID-19. Method: immunoSEQ multiplex PCR; TCRdb's copy keeps in-frame clones and lacks some. The sample consists of under 300,000 clones, around 86% of them appearing once. The sample was peripheral blood. The source of these receptors is a woman aged 60-75 years with active or convalescent COVID-19. Each CDR3 is given with its conserved first and last residue. The D gene is left open where the match is weak. Where a row states a size, it is once, few, many or the class of an expanded clone; other rows omit it.

CDR3aa	CDR3nt	abundance	j_gene	v_gene	d_gene
CASSDGTARGEQYF	TGTGCCAGCAGTGACGGGACAGCTAGGGGCGAGCAGTACTTC	few	TRBJ2-7	TRBV2	TRBD1
CASSVRPRDTEAFF	TGTGCCAGTAGTGTCCGACCCAGGGACACTGAAGCTTTCTTT	few	TRBJ1-1	TRBV19	-
CASSYPIEYIQYF	TGTGCCAGCAGTTACCCCATCGAGTACATTCAGTACTTC	-	TRBJ2-4	TRBV6-6	-
CAWSATESSNEKLFF	TGTGCCTGGAGTGCTACGGAGTCCTCGAATGAAAAACTGTTTTTT	-	TRBJ1-4	TRBV30	-
CASSLGTGGTTDTQYF	TGTGCCAGCAGCTTAGGAACGGGGGGGACCACAGATACGCAGTATTTT	-	TRBJ2-3	TRBV11-2	TRBD2
CSVGGATNEKLFF	TGCAGCGTCGGAGGTGCAACTAATGAAAAACTGTTTTTT	-	TRBJ1-4	TRBV29-1	-
CASSRRRDSRLTEQFF	TGCGCCAGCAGCCGCAGACGGGACAGCCGATTGACAGAGCAGTTCTTC	-	TRBJ2-1	TRBV4-1	TRBD1
CASSLGVSYEQYF	TGTGCCAGCAGCCTAGGAGTCTCCTACGAGCAGTACTTC	-	TRBJ2-7	TRBV12-3/TRBV12-4	-
CAPSPGSTDTQYF	TGTGCCCCGAGCCCAGGGAGCACAGATACGCAGTATTTT	few	TRBJ2-3	TRBV6-7	-
CASSLAGRGTSYEQYF	TGTGCCAGCAGCTTAGCGGGGAGGGGGACCTCCTACGAGCAGTACTTC	-	TRBJ2-7	TRBV7-2	-
CASSSGQAYSNQPQHF	TGTGCCAGCAGTTCAGGACAGGCATATAGCAATCAGCCCCAGCATTTT	-	TRBJ1-5	TRBV6-2/TRBV6-3	TRBD1
CASSLGGITEAFF	TGTGCCAGCAGTTTAGGGGGGATCACTGAAGCTTTCTTT	once	TRBJ1-1	TRBV27	-
CASHGTATQPQHF	TGTGCCAGCCACGGGACAGCTACTCAGCCCCAGCATTTT	-	TRBJ1-5	TRBV12-3/TRBV12-4	TRBD1
CASSFNRDSGNTIYF	TGTGCCAGCAGTTTCAACAGAGACTCTGGAAACACCATATATTTT	-	TRBJ1-3	TRBV6-5	-
CASSQENRLNTEAFF	TGCGCCAGCAGCCAAGAGAACAGGTTGAACACTGAAGCTTTCTTT	-	TRBJ1-1	TRBV4-1	-
CASSRQGGEQFF	TGTGCCAGCAGCCGACAGGGAGGCGAGCAGTTCTTC	-	TRBJ2-1	TRBV3-1/TRBV3-2	-
CASAGGRSYEQYF	TGTGCCAGCGCGGGGGGTCGAAGCTACGAGCAGTACTTC	-	TRBJ2-7	TRBV18	TRBD2
CASSPGGGTGELFF	TGTGCCAGCAGCCCGGGAGGGGGCACCGGGGAGCTGTTTTTT	-	TRBJ2-2	TRBV7-9	TRBD2
CASSPGDTGYEQYF	TGTGCCAGCTCACCAGGGGACACGGGGTACGAGCAGTACTTC	-	TRBJ2-7	TRBV18	-
CASSPGQAGGTDTQYF	TGTGCCAGCAGCCCCGGACAGGCTGGGGGCACAGATACGCAGTATTTT	-	TRBJ2-3	TRBV7-6	TRBD1
CASSQDSLAGQHSYEQYF	TGCGCCAGCAGCCAAGATTCCCTCGCGGGACAGCACTCCTACGAGCAGTACTTC	-	TRBJ2-7	TRBV4-1	-
CASSVEQQAPSVGKLFF	TGTGCCAGCAGTGTCGAACAACAGGCGCCTTCAGTGGGAAAACTGTTTTTT	-	TRBJ1-4	TRBV6-1	-